Below are 3 T cell receptor beta chains sequenced from a single sample in a study of Ad26.COV2.S vaccination and SARS-CoV-2 variants. TCRdb keeps only in-frame clones here, not all; method: immunoSEQ multiplex PCR. The sample consists of over 200,000 clones, around 87% of them appearing once. Indicated treatment: 15 to 20 received Ad26.COV2.S at low or high dose, single or two shots; about 5 received placebo; per-sample allocation not given. Specimen acquisition occurred on day 63 following the initial vaccine or placebo injection. The input for sequencing was peripheral blood, taken in a trial of Ad26.COV2.S vaccine versus placebo. These receptors came from a person between 18 and 65 years old who received the Ad26.COV2.S COVID-19 vaccine or a placebo.

The gene calls are TRBV6-2 or TRBV6-3 and TRBJ2-1; no firm D call. V lost 2 bases and J lost 15, with 20 bases in between. The V gene's germline CDR1 is MNHEY and CDR2 SVGEGT. The CDR3 is 14 amino acids. This CDR3 reads CASSYRLGSASRFF. The CDR3 DNA reads TGTGCCAGCAGTTACCGTCTCGGGTCGGCTAGTCGGTTCTTC.

The chain carries TRBV28 and TRBJ1-4; 10 nucleotides line up with TRBD1. The V gene end was trimmed by 5 bases and the J gene end by 4 bases; junction bases not matched to a gene: 10. The CDR3 loop spans 17 amino acids. Germline assignment: CDR1 MDHEN and CDR2 SYDVKM. The CDR3 spells CASSGRTGGVINEKLFF. Here the CDR3 DNA reads TGTGCCAGCAGTGGGCGGACAGGGGGGGTAATTAATGAAAAACTGTTTTTT. Full variable domain (missing parts from reference TRBV28 and TRBJ1-4): DVKVTQSSRYLVKRTGEKVFLECVQDMDHENMFWYRQDPGLGLRLIYFSYDVKMKEKGDIPEGYSVSREKKERFSLILESASTNQTSMYLCASSGRTGGVINEKLFFGSGTQLSVL.

The V call is TRBV11-3, the J call TRBJ2-1; D perhaps matches TRBD2 (6 bases). Deletions cut 2 bases from V and 8 bases from J, with 16 bases between. CDR1 and CDR2 (germline): SGHNT, YENEEA. The CDR3 runs to 15 residues. The CDR3 region has the DNA TGTGCCAGCAGCTTAAACCCCGGAGGGAACTATGAGCAGTTCTTC. Translating gives CASSLNPGGNYEQFF.